The 12 T cell receptor beta chains listed next were all sequenced from one sample in a study of PD-L1 blockade in urothelial cancer. Time point in this sample: pretreatment peripheral blood. TCRdb's copy holds only in-frame clones and misses some; the assay was immunoSEQ multiplex PCR. This table holds about 50,000 clones, around 74% found once. Here the sequenced sample was PBMCs, taken around atezolizumab (anti-PD-L1) treatment. These receptors were taken from an older man with urothelial cancer.

This clone came up a few times. The chain is built from TRBV4-3 and TRBJ2-3, with 8 bases lining up with TRBD2. This CDR3 contains 15 residues. Trimming took 2 bases from V and 4 from J; bases not matched to a gene: 5. CDR1 and CDR2 from the germline V gene are LGHNA and YSLEER. CDR3 amino acids: CASSQRAGESDTQYF. The CDR3 DNA reads as TGCGCCAGCAGCCAAAGAGCGGGGGAGTCAGATACGCAGTATTTT.

The CDR3 here is CASSDRDGTDTQYF. CDR3 DNA sequence: TGTGCCAGCTCGGACAGGGATGGCACAGATACGCAGTATTTT. The chain combines TRBV11-3 with TRBJ2-3, with 8 positions matching TRBD1. Trimming removed 8 bases from V and 1 base from J; junction bases left unmatched: 5. CDR3 length equals 14 residues. CDR1 SGHNT and CDR2 YENEEA come from the germline V gene.

This clone showed up just once. The J gene is TRBJ2-5, the V gene TRBV30, with D perhaps TRBD2 (6 bases). V was pared by 2 bases and J by 2 bases, with 9 bases between. Per germline, CDR1 GTSNPN and CDR2 SVGIG (reference sequence). CDR3 length: 13 residues. The CDR3 sequence: CAWSLGGQETQYF. The CDR3 nucleotides read TGTGCCTGGAGTCTCGGGGGACAAGAGACCCAGTACTTC.

The chain joins TRBV7-2 to TRBJ2-5; 12 bases line up with TRBD2. Germline loops: CDR1 SGHTA, CDR2 FQGNSA. The CDR3 covers 15 residues. The trim removed 1 base at V and 4 bases at J, leaving 1 base unmatched. CDR3 sequence: CASSLGLAGVETQYF. The DNA for the CDR3 is TGTGCCAGCAGCTTAGGACTAGCGGGAGTAGAGACCCAGTACTTC.

The chain carries TRBV27 and TRBJ1-5; a possible D gene is TRBD1 (6 bases). Trimming left V 2 bases short and J 4 bases short, with 6 bases between. The CDR3 consists of 13 residues. CDR1 is MNHEY, CDR2 SMNVEV, per germline (reference sequence). The CDR3 nucleotides are TGTGCCAGCAGTTTACAGGGGAATCAGCCCCAGCATTTT. Residues: CASSLQGNQPQHF.

The chain links TRBV30 to TRBJ2-3, with D possibly being TRBD2 (5 bases). V was pared by 5 bases and J by 4 bases, with 22 bases between. The CDR3 consists of 16 residues. Per germline, CDR1 GTSNPN and CDR2 SVGIG (reference sequence). The CDR3 is CAWCRPGSVGPDTQYF. The CDR3 DNA follows: TGTGCCTGGTGTCGTCCGGGAAGCGTAGGTCCAGATACGCAGTATTTT.

The chain joins TRBV11-3 to TRBJ1-1, with TRBD1 as a possible D gene (5 bases). The V end was cut by 5 bases, the J end by 1 base, with 11 bases between. The germline gives CDR1 SGHNT, CDR2 YENEEA. The CDR3 consists of 14 residues. The CDR3, as DNA: TGTGCCAGCAGCCGGTACGGACAGAACACTGAAGCTTTCTTT. Protein: CASSRYGQNTEAFF.

V is TRBV29-1 and J is TRBJ2-1; D is unclear. In germline, CDR1 is SQVTM, CDR2 ANQGSEA. V shed 5 bases and J shed 5 bases, with 10 bases lying between them. The CDR3 has 12 residues. The CDR3 reads CSVSPLDNEQFF. CDR3 nucleotide sequence: TGCAGCGTTTCCCCCCTCGACAATGAGCAGTTCTTC.

This sequence joins TRBV14 and TRBJ2-3; 7 positions match TRBD1. The CDR3 extends over 16 amino acids. The germline gives CDR1 SGHDN, CDR2 FVKESK. The trim removed 3 bases at V and 2 bases at J, leaving 8 bases unmatched. The CDR3 DNA reads TGTGCCAGCAGCCACTCCCCGGGACAGCCCACAGATACGCAGTATTTT. Translation gives CASSHSPGQPTDTQYF.

The rearrangement uses TRBV28 and TRBJ1-5; D ambiguous. The ends were cut back, 2 bases at V and 2 bases at J, with 7 bases in the middle. The germline V gene encodes CDR1 MDHEN and CDR2 SYDVKM. There are 14 residues in the CDR3. CDR3 coding DNA: TGTGCCAGCAGTTTACGGGAGGGCAATCAGCCCCAGCATTTT. Translating gives CASSLREGNQPQHF.

The chain employs TRBV7-9 and TRBJ2-5; 8 positions agree with TRBD2. CDR1 and CDR2 (germline): SEHNR, FQNEAQ (reference sequence). The CDR3 runs to 14 residues. Trimming removed 0 bases from V and 5 bases from J; junction bases left unmatched: 2. The CDR3 here is CASSLARGDETQYF. The CDR3, as DNA: TGTGCCAGCAGCTTAGCGCGGGGGGACGAGACCCAGTACTTC.

The chain joins TRBV7-2 to TRBJ2-3; 9 bases align to TRBD2. With V trimmed by 2 bases and J by 1 base, 4 bases remained unmatched. The CDR3 is made up of 16 amino acids. Germline V gene sequence: CDR1 SGHTA, CDR2 FQGNSA. In DNA, the CDR3 is TGTGCCAGCAGCTTATCCGGGACTAGCCGCACAGATACGCAGTATTTT. It translates to CASSLSGTSRTDTQYF.